The 11 T cell receptor beta chains below come from one sample, sequenced in a study of blood T cell repertoires in COVID-19 (TCRdb year 2020). Libraries were made using the immunoSEQ multiplex PCR assay. The table comes from immuneACCESS by way of TCRdb, which keeps in-frame sequences with V and J called. Part of the clones is missing from these tables; in studies checked, under half for an unresolved V gene and the rest for unknown reasons. Recorded for this sample are some 150,000 clones; more than 85% of them occurred a single time. The ten largest clones take up about 2.4% of the sample. Sequences were obtained from peripheral blood. All receptors derive from a woman between 65 and 79 years old with acute or convalescent COVID-19.

This chain uses TRBV10-3 with TRBJ1-5; no reliable D call. Germline V CDR1 and CDR2: ENHRY, SYGVKD. V was shortened by 5 bases and J by 1 base, with 9 bases between the two germline ends. The CDR3 runs 14 residues. DNA for the CDR3: TGTGCCATCAGTATAACGGAGAGCAATCAGCCCCAGCATTTT. This gives the protein CAISITESNQPQHF.

This sequence joins TRBV7-8 and TRBJ2-3; TRBD2 aligns across 8 bases. Germline lookup yields CDR1 SGHVS and CDR2 FQNEAQ. There are 16 residues in the CDR3. The trim removed 0 bases at V and 4 bases at J, leaving 6 bases unmatched. The CDR3 nucleotides read TGTGCCAGCAGCTTAGCGTCCGGCGGGGGGCCAGATACGCAGTATTTT. Its translation is CASSLASGGGPDTQYF.

The chain couples TRBV6-2 or TRBV6-3 to TRBJ2-7; D not resolved. There are 12 residues in the CDR3. The V end was cut by 5 bases, the J end by 0 bases, with 5 bases between. Germline CDR1 MNHEY, CDR2 SVGEGT. The chain's CDR3 is CASSRVSYEQYF. DNA for the CDR3: TGTGCCAGCAGTCGGGTCTCCTACGAGCAGTACTTC.

This clone came up once. This chain links TRBV29-1 with TRBJ1-1; TRBD1 is a possible D gene (5 bases). V dropped 7 bases and J dropped 2 bases, with 17 bases sitting between them. The CDR3 runs 14 residues. Germline lookup yields CDR1 SQVTM and CDR2 ANQGSEA. CDR3 coding DNA: TGCAGCGCCGAGCTGGGGCCGACTAACACTGAAGCTTTCTTT. As protein: CSAELGPTNTEAFF.

The chain carries TRBV6-5 and TRBJ1-4, with D possibly matching TRBD1 (5 bases). Trimming removed 6 bases from V and 4 bases from J, with 9 bases in between. The CDR3 is 13 amino acids. Germline V gives CDR1 MNHEY, CDR2 SVGAGI. The CDR3 nucleotides read TGTGCCAGCAGGGGGCGGGGTAATGAAAAACTGTTTTTT. Translated, it gives CASRGRGNEKLFF.

This clone was seen only once. The chain employs TRBV19 and TRBJ2-4; 7 nucleotides align to TRBD2. After removal of 0 bases from V and 9 bases from J, the junction contained 2 bases not matched to a gene. This CDR3 has 13 residues. Looked up from germline, CDR1 is LNHDA and CDR2 is SQIVND (reference sequence). As DNA, the CDR3 is TGTGCCAGTAGTATAGAGGGGGGGAGCATTCAGTACTTC. Translation: CASSIEGGSIQYF. The complete variable domain, with remaining parts taken from reference TRBV19 and TRBJ2-4, reads DGGITQSPKYLFRKEGQNVTLSCEQNLNHDAMYWYRQDPGQGLRLIYYSQIVNDFQKGDIAEGYSVSREKKESFPLTVTSAQKNPTAFYLCASSIEGGSIQYFGAGTRLSVL.

By sample share, this clone is medium-sized. The CDR3 protein is CASRPLGSGGGVETQYF. The DNA for the CDR3 is TGTGCCAGCAGGCCCTTGGGAAGCGGGGGCGGCGTTGAGACCCAGTACTTC. The chain links TRBV7-6 to TRBJ2-5; 8 bases line up with TRBD2. CDR3 length: 17 residues. V gave up 6 bases and J gave up 5 bases; unmatched junction bases: 17. Germline V lookup: CDR1 SGHVS, CDR2 FNYEAQ.

The chain uses TRBV12-3 or TRBV12-4 and TRBJ1-1; 8 bases line up with TRBD1. The CDR3 runs to 13 residues. Trimming cost V 7 bases and J 7 bases; bases outside gene matches: 8. CDR3 residues: CASTRTGPLEAFF. CDR3 nucleotide sequence: TGTGCCAGCACCAGGACAGGGCCGCTTGAAGCTTTCTTT.

The chain combines TRBV24-1 with TRBJ2-1; 11 positions match TRBD1. Losses at the gene ends were 3 bases for V and 4 bases for J; bases not matched to a gene: 7. Germline V gene lookup returns CDR1 KGHDR and CDR2 SFDVKD. There are 17 residues in the CDR3. This CDR3 is CATSDRRTGGAYNEQFF. The CDR3 nucleotides read TGTGCCACCAGTGATCGTAGGACAGGGGGCGCTTACAATGAGCAGTTCTTC.

The sample holds a few counts of this clone. This chain joins TRBV28 and TRBJ1-3, with 9 bases fitting TRBD1. J was trimmed by 4 bases and V by 6 bases; bases with no gene match: 7. Germline V gene sequence: CDR1 MDHEN, CDR2 SYDVKM. The length of the CDR3 is 15 residues. CDR3 sequence (DNA): TGTGCCAGCAGGGCCGGGACAGGGACAGGAAACACCATATATTTT. This sequence encodes CASRAGTGTGNTIYF.

V is TRBV28 and J is TRBJ1-1; D remains ambiguous. Germline V gene lookup returns CDR1 MDHEN and CDR2 SYDVKM. CDR3 length: 12 amino acids. Between the trimmed V and J ends, which lost 6 bases and 7 bases, there was a span of 12 bases. The CDR3 region has the DNA TGTGCCAGCAGCCGTAAACAAGTTGAAGCTTTCTTT. It yields the protein CASSRKQVEAFF.